This T cell receptor (beta chain) is drawn from a study of beta chain features in type 1 diabetes. General study results and limits: More deletions and fewer insertions at VDJ junctions were found in patients with type 1 diabetes.

Purities in excess of 95% were seen in all sorted populations. Of the isolated RNA, all was reverse transcribed, and so the sequenced material was expressed TCRB transcripts. The protocol was immunoSEQ multiplex PCR, while the TCRdb copy is restricted to in-frame clones and leaves out a portion. The profile shows about 320,000 clones, around 15% of them singletons. With respect to this clone: Its target is not known.

This CDR3 region has 13 residues. Germline loops: CDR1 SGHRS, CDR2 YFSETQ. The V segment lost 6 bases and the J segment 4 bases; nucleotides outside the gene matches: 6. The chain links TRBV5-1 to TRBJ1-1, with TRBD1 matching 7 bases. This TCR derives from a man aged 25 to 45 in good health. Sequencing was performed on central memory CD4+ T cells from blood. The CDR3 sequence: CASKLGQLTEAFF. CDR3 in DNA: TGCGCCAGCAAGCTGGGACAGCTCACTGAAGCTTTCTTT. The whole variable domain, remainder taken from reference TRBV5-1 and TRBJ1-1, is KAGVTQTPRYLIKTRGQQVTLSCSPISGHRSVSWYQQTPGQGLQFLFEYFSETQRNKGNFPGRFSGRQFSNSRSEMNVSTLELGDSALYLCASKLGQLTEAFFGQGTRLTVV.